This T cell receptor (beta chain) is drawn from a study of blood T cell repertoires in COVID-19. Per the authors' pipeline: Reference gene primer amplification gave nucleated cell count estimates. Assay used: immunoSEQ multiplex PCR; TCRdb lists only in-frame clones, some missing. V, J and clone size are taken as reported in that table, and D and trimming were inferred from the DNA itself. The profile shows 75,000 to 85,000 clones, almost 85% of them singletons. Sequencing was done on a sample of peripheral blood. The TCR was taken from a human donor in a cohort sampled during active COVID-19.

CDR3 sequence reads: CASVEVAGIKETQYF. The CDR3 coding sequence is TGTGCCAGCGTGGAAGTAGCGGGGATTAAAGAGACCCAGTACTTC. The J gene is TRBJ2-5, the V gene TRBV6-6; 8 bases are a match to TRBD2. V was pared by 8 bases and J by 3 bases, with 11 bases of the junction left unmatched. CDR1 and CDR2 from the germline V gene are MNHNY and SVGAGI (reference sequence). This CDR3 is 15 amino acids long.